Listed below are T cell receptor beta chains from one sample, sequenced in a study of post-analysis software for immune sequencing data. TCRdb used MiXCR to reprocess the PCR reads, holding one entry per CDR3 protein. Seen here are roughly 870,000 distinct CDR3 sequences, under 70% observed once, and the top ten hold around 4.5%. The sequencing input was blood. The source is a girl between 5 and 17 years old with multiple sclerosis. Both conserved end residues are part of each CDR3. Each record gives: J gene, CDR3 length, clone size, V gene, D gene, CDR3 protein, CDR3 DNA. D genes are given only for firm matches. Only some rows state a clone size, as once, few, many or a class for expanded clones.

j_gene: TRBJ1-2; len: 14; abundance: .; v_gene: TRBV5-1; d_gene: .; CDR3aa: CASSPHPLIYGYTF; CDR3nt: TGCGCCAGCAGCCCACACCCACTAATATATGGCTACACCTTC
j_gene: TRBJ2-5; len: 13; abundance: .; v_gene: TRBV5-1; d_gene: .; CDR3aa: CASSSSVAETQYF; CDR3nt: TGCGCCAGCAGCAGTAGCGTGGCAGAGACCCAGTACTTC
j_gene: TRBJ2-2; len: 14; abundance: once; v_gene: TRBV5-6; d_gene: .; CDR3aa: CASSLGFSPGELFF; CDR3nt: TGTGCCAGCAGCTTGGGATTCTCCCCCGGGGAGCTGTTTTTT
j_gene: TRBJ2-7; len: 16; abundance: .; v_gene: TRBV7-8; d_gene: TRBD2; CDR3aa: CASSLMGLANSYEQYF; CDR3nt: TGTGCCAGCAGCCTCATGGGACTAGCGAACTCCTACGAGCAGTACTTC
j_gene: TRBJ2-1; len: 17; abundance: .; v_gene: TRBV20-1; d_gene: .; CDR3aa: CSARDRGGDSSYNEQFF; CDR3nt: TGCAGTGCTAGAGATCGGGGCGGGGATAGCTCCTACAATGAGCAGTTCTTC
j_gene: TRBJ2-7; len: 15; abundance: .; v_gene: TRBV12-3/TRBV12-4; d_gene: TRBD1; CDR3aa: CASSLGDSRSYEQYF; CDR3nt: TGTGCCAGCAGTTTAGGGGACAGTAGGTCCTACGAGCAGTACTTC
j_gene: TRBJ2-7; len: 14; abundance: .; v_gene: TRBV5-1; d_gene: .; CDR3aa: CASSLEGPGDEQYF; CDR3nt: TGCGCCAGCAGCCTGGAAGGACCTGGTGACGAGCAGTACTTC
j_gene: TRBJ2-1; len: 16; abundance: .; v_gene: TRBV12-3/TRBV12-4; d_gene: TRBD2; CDR3aa: CAGSAQSSGGSNEQFF; CDR3nt: TGTGCCGGCAGCGCCCAGTCTAGCGGGGGGTCCAATGAGCAGTTCTTC
j_gene: TRBJ2-3; len: 18; abundance: .; v_gene: TRBV7-9; d_gene: .; CDR3aa: CASSSFSIQDSSTDTQYF; CDR3nt: TGTGCCAGCAGCTCCTTCTCCATACAGGATTCTAGCACAGATACGCAGTATTTT
j_gene: TRBJ2-7; len: 16; abundance: few; v_gene: TRBV28; d_gene: TRBD1; CDR3aa: CASSHILLQGDYEQYF; CDR3nt: TGTGCCAGCAGTCATATACTCCTACAGGGGGACTACGAGCAGTACTTC
j_gene: TRBJ2-3; len: 16; abundance: .; v_gene: TRBV4-1; d_gene: TRBD2; CDR3aa: CASSQESTSGGDTQYF; CDR3nt: TGCGCCAGCAGCCAAGAGTCCACTAGCGGGGGGGATACGCAGTATTTT
j_gene: TRBJ1-2; len: 14; abundance: few; v_gene: TRBV29-1; d_gene: .; CDR3aa: CSVEGQGIGYGYTF; CDR3nt: TGCAGCGTTGAAGGGCAGGGAATAGGGTATGGCTACACCTTC
j_gene: TRBJ2-5; len: 14; abundance: .; v_gene: TRBV15; d_gene: .; CDR3aa: CATSRETDQETQYF; CDR3nt: TGTGCCACCAGCAGAGAAACGGACCAAGAGACCCAGTACTTC
j_gene: TRBJ2-5; len: 16; abundance: .; v_gene: TRBV9; d_gene: TRBD1; CDR3aa: CASSVALPGQGETQYF; CDR3nt: TGTGCCAGCAGCGTAGCACTCCCAGGACAGGGAGAGACCCAGTACTTC
j_gene: TRBJ2-5; len: 14; abundance: .; v_gene: TRBV7-9; d_gene: TRBD1; CDR3aa: CASRSGQPQETQYF; CDR3nt: TGTGCCAGCAGGTCGGGACAGCCCCAGGAGACCCAGTACTTC
j_gene: TRBJ2-5; len: 15; abundance: .; v_gene: TRBV12-3/TRBV12-4; d_gene: TRBD2; CDR3aa: CASSGTSGSPETQYF; CDR3nt: TGTGCCAGCAGTGGGACTAGCGGGAGTCCAGAGACCCAGTACTTC
j_gene: TRBJ1-4; len: 15; abundance: .; v_gene: TRBV6-2/TRBV6-3; d_gene: .; CDR3aa: CATHWAPSTNEKLFF; CDR3nt: TGTGCCACTCACTGGGCGCCTTCAACTAATGAAAAACTGTTTTTT
j_gene: TRBJ2-1; len: 16; abundance: .; v_gene: TRBV7-9; d_gene: TRBD2; CDR3aa: CASSRVRAGGLNEQFF; CDR3nt: TGTGCCAGCAGCCGGGTGAGAGCGGGAGGACTCAATGAGCAGTTCTTC
j_gene: TRBJ2-7; len: 16; abundance: .; v_gene: TRBV6-5; d_gene: TRBD2; CDR3aa: CASSWTLAGGPYEQYF; CDR3nt: TGTGCCAGCAGTTGGACCCTAGCGGGGGGTCCCTACGAGCAGTACTTC
j_gene: TRBJ2-2; len: 15; abundance: few; v_gene: TRBV20-1; d_gene: .; CDR3aa: CSARDTRKNTGELFF; CDR3nt: TGCAGTGCTAGAGATACCAGAAAGAACACCGGGGAGCTGTTTTTT
j_gene: TRBJ2-7; len: 11; abundance: .; v_gene: TRBV5-1; d_gene: .; CDR3aa: CASGNTYEQYF; CDR3nt: TGCGCCAGCGGTAATACCTACGAGCAGTACTTC
j_gene: TRBJ1-2; len: 14; abundance: few; v_gene: TRBV7-9; d_gene: TRBD1; CDR3aa: CASSYGTGVEGYTF; CDR3nt: TGTGCCAGCAGCTACGGGACAGGGGTAGAAGGCTACACCTTC
j_gene: TRBJ2-1; len: 14; abundance: once; v_gene: TRBV7-3; d_gene: TRBD2; CDR3aa: CASSRPGGSNEQFF; CDR3nt: TGTGCCAGCAGCCGTCCGGGGGGGTCTAATGAGCAGTTCTTC
j_gene: TRBJ2-1; len: 19; abundance: .; v_gene: TRBV28; d_gene: TRBD1; CDR3aa: CASSLCGDPGTGCDNEQFF; CDR3nt: TGTGCCAGCAGTTTATGTGGGGACCCCGGGACAGGGTGCGATAATGAGCAGTTCTTC
j_gene: TRBJ2-7; len: 17; abundance: few; v_gene: TRBV5-1; d_gene: TRBD2; CDR3aa: CASSFGTSGSNLYEQYF; CDR3nt: TGCGCCAGCAGCTTCGGGACTAGCGGGAGTAACCTCTACGAGCAGTACTTC
j_gene: TRBJ2-7; len: 16; abundance: .; v_gene: TRBV6-5; d_gene: TRBD2; CDR3aa: CASKLSSGGLSYEQYF; CDR3nt: TGTGCCAGCAAACTCTCAAGCGGGGGTCTCTCCTACGAGCAGTACTTC
j_gene: TRBJ2-5; len: 15; abundance: .; v_gene: TRBV2; d_gene: TRBD2; CDR3aa: CASSEYRTSQETQYF; CDR3nt: TGTGCCAGCAGTGAATACAGGACTAGTCAAGAGACCCAGTACTTC
j_gene: TRBJ2-5; len: 14; abundance: .; v_gene: TRBV5-1; d_gene: .; CDR3aa: CASSSTPRAETQYF; CDR3nt: TGCGCCAGCAGCTCGACCCCACGGGCAGAGACCCAGTACTTC
j_gene: TRBJ2-2; len: 12; abundance: .; v_gene: TRBV30; d_gene: .; CDR3aa: CAWSAAGGELFF; CDR3nt: TGTGCCTGGAGTGCTGCTGGCGGGGAGCTGTTTTTT
j_gene: TRBJ1-2; len: 13; abundance: .; v_gene: TRBV14; d_gene: .; CDR3aa: CASSQPSGGGYTF; CDR3nt: TGTGCCAGCAGCCAACCGTCCGGAGGGGGCTACACCTTC
j_gene: TRBJ1-5; len: 18; abundance: once; v_gene: TRBV7-9; d_gene: .; CDR3aa: CASSSGTWGDYSNQPQHF; CDR3nt: TGTGCCAGCAGCTCCGGGACATGGGGGGATTATAGCAATCAGCCCCAGCATTTT
j_gene: TRBJ1-2; len: 12; abundance: .; v_gene: TRBV29-1; d_gene: .; CDR3aa: CSVRRINYGYTF; CDR3nt: TGCAGCGTCAGACGGATCAACTATGGCTACACCTTC
j_gene: TRBJ2-7; len: 11; abundance: .; v_gene: TRBV29-1; d_gene: .; CDR3aa: CSVAEGGEQYF; CDR3nt: TGCAGCGTTGCCGAGGGTGGCGAGCAGTACTTC
j_gene: TRBJ2-1; len: 15; abundance: .; v_gene: TRBV15; d_gene: .; CDR3aa: CVTSRGEHTLNEQFF; CDR3nt: TGTGTCACCAGCAGAGGAGAGCACACACTCAATGAGCAGTTCTTC
j_gene: TRBJ2-1; len: 17; abundance: few; v_gene: TRBV12-3/TRBV12-4; d_gene: .; CDR3aa: CASSRHAGTLSYNEQFF; CDR3nt: TGTGCCAGCAGCCGACACGCCGGGACTCTATCCTACAATGAGCAGTTCTTC
j_gene: TRBJ1-2; len: 16; abundance: .; v_gene: TRBV29-1; d_gene: TRBD1; CDR3aa: CSVETIGTGANYGYTF; CDR3nt: TGCAGCGTTGAAACGATAGGGACAGGTGCTAACTATGGCTACACCTTC
j_gene: TRBJ2-7; len: 16; abundance: .; v_gene: TRBV7-8; d_gene: .; CDR3aa: CASSLASAGVPGEQYF; CDR3nt: TGTGCCAGCAGCTTAGCGAGCGCCGGAGTCCCTGGCGAGCAGTACTTC
j_gene: TRBJ2-7; len: 12; abundance: .; v_gene: TRBV6-6; d_gene: .; CDR3aa: CASSLTRYEQYF; CDR3nt: TGTGCCAGCAGCCTGACCAGGTACGAGCAGTACTTC
j_gene: TRBJ2-7; len: 15; abundance: .; v_gene: TRBV5-1; d_gene: TRBD1; CDR3aa: CASSLVWTGGDEQYF; CDR3nt: TGCGCCAGCAGCTTGGTGTGGACAGGGGGCGACGAGCAGTACTTC
j_gene: TRBJ2-7; len: 13; abundance: .; v_gene: TRBV20-1; d_gene: TRBD1; CDR3aa: CSAWDSRDYEQYF; CDR3nt: TGCAGTGCGTGGGACAGCAGGGACTACGAGCAGTACTTC
j_gene: TRBJ2-5; len: 15; abundance: .; v_gene: TRBV4-1; d_gene: .; CDR3aa: CASSQEVPREETQYF; CDR3nt: TGCGCCAGCAGCCAAGAAGTCCCCCGGGAAGAGACCCAGTACTTC
j_gene: TRBJ2-5; len: 13; abundance: .; v_gene: TRBV5-1; d_gene: .; CDR3aa: CASSWGQGETQYF; CDR3nt: TGCGCCAGCAGCTGGGGCCAGGGAGAGACCCAGTACTTC
j_gene: TRBJ1-5; len: 14; abundance: few; v_gene: TRBV20-1; d_gene: .; CDR3aa: CSAWDGYSNQPQHF; CDR3nt: TGCAGTGCTTGGGACGGCTATAGCAATCAGCCCCAGCATTTT
j_gene: TRBJ2-1; len: 15; abundance: .; v_gene: TRBV12-3/TRBV12-4; d_gene: .; CDR3aa: CASSLVQGEVNEQFF; CDR3nt: TGTGCCAGCAGTTTAGTGCAGGGGGAGGTCAATGAGCAGTTCTTC
j_gene: TRBJ2-7; len: 13; abundance: once; v_gene: TRBV10-3; d_gene: TRBD2; CDR3aa: CAISGTSGTEQYF; CDR3nt: TGTGCCATCAGCGGGACTAGCGGGACCGAGCAGTACTTC
j_gene: TRBJ2-3; len: 16; abundance: .; v_gene: TRBV10-3; d_gene: TRBD2; CDR3aa: CAITGGAPGGTDTQYF; CDR3nt: TGTGCCATCACGGGAGGGGCCCCCGGTGGCACAGATACGCAGTATTTT
j_gene: TRBJ2-1; len: 14; abundance: few; v_gene: TRBV7-6; d_gene: TRBD2; CDR3aa: CASSAGTSAGEQFF; CDR3nt: TGTGCCAGCAGCGCCGGGACTAGCGCCGGTGAGCAGTTCTTC
j_gene: TRBJ2-1; len: 14; abundance: few; v_gene: TRBV20-1; d_gene: .; CDR3aa: CSARKLDSYNEQFF; CDR3nt: TGCAGTGCTAGAAAGCTAGATTCCTACAATGAGCAGTTCTTC
j_gene: TRBJ2-2; len: 15; abundance: .; v_gene: TRBV19; d_gene: TRBD2; CDR3aa: CASSPFKAGAGELFF; CDR3nt: TGTGCCAGTAGTCCCTTCAAAGCGGGAGCCGGGGAGCTGTTTTTT
j_gene: TRBJ2-6; len: 17; abundance: .; v_gene: TRBV10-3; d_gene: .; CDR3aa: CAISESLGAEGANVLTF; CDR3nt: TGTGCCATCAGTGAGTCGCTGGGGGCGGAAGGGGCCAACGTCCTGACTTTC
j_gene: TRBJ2-4; len: 16; abundance: few; v_gene: TRBV21-1; d_gene: .; CDR3aa: CASTYGTGKDKNIQYF; CDR3nt: TGTGCCAGCACCTACGGGACAGGGAAGGACAAAAACATTCAGTACTTC
j_gene: TRBJ2-3; len: 15; abundance: .; v_gene: TRBV6-4; d_gene: .; CDR3aa: CTSSVGTASTDTQYF; CDR3nt: TGTACCAGCAGTGTTGGGACGGCTAGCACAGATACGCAGTATTTT
j_gene: TRBJ2-7; len: 14; abundance: .; v_gene: TRBV5-5; d_gene: .; CDR3aa: CASSLRARPYEQYF; CDR3nt: TGTGCCAGCAGCTTGCGGGCGAGGCCCTACGAGCAGTACTTC
j_gene: TRBJ2-6; len: 18; abundance: .; v_gene: TRBV5-4; d_gene: .; CDR3aa: CASRTRDIGGSGANVLTF; CDR3nt: TGTGCCAGCAGGACCCGGGACATCGGAGGTTCTGGGGCCAACGTCCTGACTTTC
j_gene: TRBJ2-1; len: 15; abundance: .; v_gene: TRBV10-2; d_gene: .; CDR3aa: CASSEFGASYNEQFF; CDR3nt: TGCGCCAGCAGTGAGTTTGGTGCTTCCTACAATGAGCAGTTCTTC